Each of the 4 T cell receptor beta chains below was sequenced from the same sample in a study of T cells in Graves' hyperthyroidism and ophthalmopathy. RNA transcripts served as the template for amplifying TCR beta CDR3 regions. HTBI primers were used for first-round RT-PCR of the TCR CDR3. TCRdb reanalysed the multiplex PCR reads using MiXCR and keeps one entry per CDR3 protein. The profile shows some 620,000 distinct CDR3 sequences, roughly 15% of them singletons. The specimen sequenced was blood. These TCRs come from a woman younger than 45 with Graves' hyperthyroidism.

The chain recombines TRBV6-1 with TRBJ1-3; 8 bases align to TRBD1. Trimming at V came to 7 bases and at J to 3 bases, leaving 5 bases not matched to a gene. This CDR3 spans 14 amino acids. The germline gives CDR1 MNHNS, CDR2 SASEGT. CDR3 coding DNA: TGTGCCAGCATTCGGACAGGGTTTGGAAACACCATATATTTT. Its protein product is CASIRTGFGNTIYF.

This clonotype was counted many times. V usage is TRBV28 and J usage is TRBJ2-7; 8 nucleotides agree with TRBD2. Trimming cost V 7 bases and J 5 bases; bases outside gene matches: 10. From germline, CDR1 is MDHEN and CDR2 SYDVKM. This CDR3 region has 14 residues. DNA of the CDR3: TGTGCCAGCAATACGGGGGGGAGCGCCCACGAGCAGTACTTC. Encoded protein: CASNTGGSAHEQYF. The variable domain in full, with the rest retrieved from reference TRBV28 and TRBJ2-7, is DVKVTQSSRYLVKRTGEKVFLECVQDMDHENMFWYRQDPGLGLRLIYFSYDVKMKEKGDIPEGYSVSREKKERFSLILESASTNQTSMYLCASNTGGSAHEQYFGPGTRLTVT.

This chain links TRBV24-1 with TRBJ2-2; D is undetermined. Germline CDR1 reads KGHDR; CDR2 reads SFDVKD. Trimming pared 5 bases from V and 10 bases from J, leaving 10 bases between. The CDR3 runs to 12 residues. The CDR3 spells CATSGVLQELFF. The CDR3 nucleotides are TGTGCCACCAGTGGAGTTCTGCAGGAGCTGTTTTTT.

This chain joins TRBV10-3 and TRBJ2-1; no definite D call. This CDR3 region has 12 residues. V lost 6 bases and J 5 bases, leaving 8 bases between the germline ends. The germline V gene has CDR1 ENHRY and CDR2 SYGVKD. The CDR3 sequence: CAISPPNNEQFF. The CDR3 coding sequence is TGTGCCATCAGCCCGCCCAACAATGAGCAGTTCTTC.